These T cell receptor beta chains were read from a single sample in a study of cytomegalovirus exposure and HLA in healthy donors. Profiled with immunoSEQ multiplex PCR; TCRdb holds only in-frame clones, not every one. The sample includes 150,000 or so clones, about 70% seen only once; the top ten take 2.1%. Source material: PBMCs. The receptor source for this set is a woman aged 60 to 75 in good health and CMV-seropositive. CDR3s include the opening cysteine and the closing phenylalanine or tryptophan. The D gene is left open where the match is weak. Clone size, where shown, is once, few, many, or a class for clones that have expanded.

NA NA TRBJ2-1 TRBV5-6 CASSFSWSSYNEQFF TGTGCCAGCAGCTTTAGCTGGAGCTCCTACAATGAGCAGTTCTTC
TRBD1 NA TRBJ2-7 TRBV10-3 CASRADRDEQYF TGTGCCAGCCGAGCCGACAGGGACGAGCAGTACTTC
NA NA TRBJ2-3 TRBV27 CASRTGSPGPDTQYF TGTGCCAGCAGAACCGGGAGCCCTGGTCCAGATACGCAGTATTTT
TRBD2 NA TRBJ2-1 TRBV5-1 CASSSGGSGVEQFF TGCGCCAGCAGCTCGGGGGGTAGCGGGGTTGAGCAGTTCTTC
TRBD1 NA TRBJ1-2 TRBV30 CAWGGTGGNYGYTF TGTGCCTGGGGAGGGACAGGGGGGAACTATGGCTACACCTTC
NA few TRBJ1-1 TRBV6-1 CASSERGGRAFF TGTGCCAGCAGTGAGAGGGGGGGGAGAGCTTTCTTT
TRBD2 NA TRBJ2-3 TRBV11-3 CASSSGTSGVRTDTQYF TGTGCCAGCAGCTCTGGGACTAGCGGGGTACGCACAGATACGCAGTATTTT
NA NA TRBJ2-7 TRBV4-1 CASSQGNSGSYEQYF TGCGCCAGCAGCCAAGGTAATAGCGGTTCCTACGAGCAGTACTTC
TRBD1 NA TRBJ1-2 TRBV9 CASSDNDRGQNYGYTF TGTGCCAGCAGCGACAACGACAGGGGGCAGAACTATGGCTACACCTTC
TRBD2 NA TRBJ2-1 TRBV2 CASRRTSGFNEQFF TGTGCCAGCAGGCGGACTAGCGGATTCAATGAGCAGTTCTTC
TRBD2 once TRBJ2-5 TRBV27 CASTSLADQETQYF TGTGCCAGCACAAGCCTAGCGGATCAAGAGACCCAGTACTTC
NA NA TRBJ1-2 TRBV5-6 CASSLQGISNGYTF TGTGCCAGCAGCTTGCAGGGGATAAGTAATGGCTACACCTTC
TRBD1 NA TRBJ1-1 TRBV7-9 CASSEQGAFTEAFF TGTGCCAGCAGCGAACAGGGGGCGTTCACTGAAGCTTTCTTT
NA NA TRBJ1-1 TRBV14 CASSYGQMNTEAFF TGTGCCAGCAGCTACGGACAGATGAACACTGAAGCTTTCTTT
TRBD1 NA TRBJ1-5 TRBV15 CATGGTGGNQPQHF TGTGCCACCGGTGGAACAGGGGGCAATCAGCCCCAGCATTTT
TRBD1 few TRBJ2-2 TRBV28 CASRGTGVGELFF TGTGCCAGCAGGGGGACAGGGGTTGGGGAGCTGTTTTTT
NA NA TRBJ2-7 TRBV2 CATRRGLGGYEQYF TGTGCCACCCGGCGGGGCCTTGGGGGCTACGAGCAGTACTTC
TRBD2 NA TRBJ2-7 TRBV2 CASSVAGEAGEQYF TGTGCCAGCAGCGTAGCGGGAGAGGCGGGCGAGCAGTACTTC
TRBD2 NA TRBJ2-2 TRBV28 CASKPSGTSGELFF TGTGCCAGCAAACCTAGCGGGACGAGCGGGGAGCTGTTTTTT
TRBD2 NA TRBJ2-7 TRBV28 CASYSGRAYYEQYF TGTGCCAGCTACTCCGGGAGGGCTTACTACGAGCAGTACTTC
NA NA TRBJ2-6 TRBV5-1 CASSQTGSGANVLTF TGCGCCAGCAGCCAAACAGGCTCTGGGGCCAACGTCCTGACTTTC
NA NA TRBJ2-7 TRBV5-4 CASSLYIRGAYEQYF TGTGCCAGCAGCTTGTACATCAGGGGGGCCTACGAGCAGTACTTC
NA NA TRBJ2-6 TRBV5-1 CASSWSVSGANVLTF TGCGCCAGCAGCTGGTCGGTCTCTGGGGCCAACGTCCTGACTTTC
TRBD2 NA TRBJ2-5 TRBV19 CASSPRLGRGEETQYF TGTGCCAGTAGCCCCCGACTTGGGCGGGGGGAAGAGACCCAGTACTTC
NA few TRBJ2-1 TRBV7-2 CASSKGTSNEQFF TGTGCCAGCAGCAAAGGGACAAGCAATGAGCAGTTCTTC
NA NA TRBJ1-5 TRBV27 CASSRVGNQPQHF TGTGCCAGCAGCAGGGTCGGCAATCAGCCCCAGCATTTT
NA NA TRBJ1-1 TRBV5-4 CASSLDSSTMNTEAFF TGTGCCAGCAGCTTGGATTCATCAACAATGAACACTGAAGCTTTCTTT
NA few TRBJ2-1 TRBV7-2 CASSPAASSYNEQFF TGTGCCAGCAGCCCAGCGGCGAGCTCCTACAATGAGCAGTTCTTC
NA few TRBJ1-2 TRBV28 CASSLRDGGTYGYTF TGTGCCAGCAGTTTGCGCGACGGAGGGACCTATGGCTACACCTTC
NA NA TRBJ2-1 TRBV7-9 CASSSQGYEQFF TGTGCCAGCAGCTCTCAGGGTTATGAGCAGTTCTTC
NA NA TRBJ1-1 TRBV28 CASSPKGFGRVTEAFF TGTGCCAGCAGTCCAAAAGGGTTCGGCAGGGTCACTGAAGCTTTCTTT
TRBD1 NA TRBJ2-2 TRBV7-8 CASSNKGTAQTGELFF TGTGCCAGCAGCAATAAAGGGACAGCACAGACCGGGGAGCTGTTTTTT
TRBD2 NA TRBJ2-3 TRBV5-1 CASSSGLAGVSTDTQYF TGCGCCAGCAGCTCGGGACTAGCGGGAGTTAGCACAGATACGCAGTATTTT
NA NA TRBJ2-3 TRBV5-6 CASSLGPPSPTDTQYF TGTGCCAGCAGCTTGGGCCCCCCTAGCCCCACAGATACGCAGTATTTT
NA NA TRBJ2-2 TRBV6-6 CASSYRGGELFF TGTGCCAGCAGTTACAGGGGCGGGGAGCTGTTTTTT
TRBD2 NA TRBJ2-1 TRBV10-1 CASSDTLTSFSYNEQFF TGCGCCAGCAGTGATACGCTGACTAGCTTCTCCTACAATGAGCAGTTCTTC
TRBD2 NA TRBJ2-7 TRBV29-1 CSVDGGRAHEQYF TGCAGCGTTGATGGGGGGAGGGCCCACGAGCAGTACTTC
NA NA TRBJ1-5 TRBV19 CASSINGRGPQHF TGTGCCAGTAGTATAAATGGTCGGGGGCCCCAGCATTTT
TRBD2 NA TRBJ2-7 TRBV19 CASGRISGAYEQYF TGTGCCAGTGGGCGAATTAGCGGGGCCTACGAGCAGTACTTC
NA NA TRBJ1-2 TRBV9 CASSVGQGTNYGYTF TGTGCCAGCAGCGTAGGCCAGGGGACTAACTATGGCTACACCTTC
NA few TRBJ2-7 TRBV10-2 CASRGDTRKPYEQYF TGCGCCAGCAGGGGGGACACCAGGAAACCCTACGAGCAGTACTTC
TRBD1 NA TRBJ1-4 TRBV28 CASSTFGTGLGKLFF TGTGCCAGCAGCACTTTTGGGACAGGTTTAGGAAAACTGTTTTTT
NA few TRBJ2-6 TRBV7-9 CASSLLPGSGANVLTF TGTGCCAGCAGTTTATTGCCAGGTTCTGGGGCCAACGTCCTGACTTTC
NA NA TRBJ2-5 TRBV5-8 CASSLYRDQETQYF TGTGCCAGCAGCTTGTACAGGGATCAAGAGACCCAGTACTTC
TRBD2 NA TRBJ2-5 TRBV19 CASSIGTSGVQETQYF TGTGCCAGTAGTATAGGGACTAGCGGGGTACAAGAGACCCAGTACTTC
TRBD1 once TRBJ2-7 TRBV18 CASSPPDRGTYEQYF TGTGCCAGCTCACCCCCGGACAGGGGAACCTACGAGCAGTACTTC
TRBD1 NA TRBJ2-3 TRBV2 CASSGPGQGTDTQYF TGTGCCAGCAGTGGCCCGGGACAGGGTACAGATACGCAGTATTTT
NA NA TRBJ2-2 TRBV19 CASSLPPGRELFF TGTGCCAGTAGTCTCCCCCCGGGTCGGGAGCTGTTTTTT
NA NA TRBJ2-7 TRBV5-1 CASSPGGISYEQYF TGCGCCAGCAGCCCTGGGGGGATTTCCTACGAGCAGTACTTC
NA NA TRBJ1-2 TRBV6-1 CASSEGAGNGYTF TGTGCCAGCAGTGAAGGTGCGGGGAATGGCTACACCTTC
TRBD2 few TRBJ2-1 TRBV7-9 CASSTGTSGRGEQFF TGTGCCAGCAGCACCGGGACTAGCGGGAGAGGGGAGCAGTTCTTC
NA NA TRBJ2-7 TRBV27 CASSILGIDEQYF TGTGCCAGCAGTATCCTCGGGATAGACGAGCAGTACTTC
NA few TRBJ2-5 TRBV5-1 CASSLTVGVVGETQYF TGCGCCAGCAGCTTGACGGTGGGAGTAGTAGGAGAGACCCAGTACTTC
TRBD1 NA TRBJ1-2 TRBV7-3 CASSSGTGGSNGYTF TGTGCCAGCAGTTCCGGGACAGGGGGGTCGAATGGCTACACCTTC
TRBD1 NA TRBJ1-4 TRBV5-1 CASSLSYFRDRDEKLFF TGCGCCAGCAGCTTGTCATACTTCCGGGACAGGGATGAAAAACTGTTTTTT
TRBD1 once TRBJ2-5 TRBV5-1 CASSSLGQGGETQYF TGCGCCAGCAGCTCCTTGGGACAGGGGGGCGAGACCCAGTACTTC
NA few TRBJ1-2 TRBV19 CASSPRQTYGYTF TGTGCCAGTAGTCCCAGACAGACCTATGGCTACACCTTC
NA NA TRBJ2-2 TRBV19 CASRGYTGSTGELFF TGTGCCAGTAGGGGATATACAGGTTCCACCGGGGAGCTGTTTTTT
NA NA TRBJ2-7 TRBV28 CASSSGQGAHEQYF NA
TRBD1 few TRBJ2-2 TRBV7-3 CASSLGQGRTGELFF TGTGCCAGCAGCTTAGGACAGGGGAGGACCGGGGAGCTGTTTTTT